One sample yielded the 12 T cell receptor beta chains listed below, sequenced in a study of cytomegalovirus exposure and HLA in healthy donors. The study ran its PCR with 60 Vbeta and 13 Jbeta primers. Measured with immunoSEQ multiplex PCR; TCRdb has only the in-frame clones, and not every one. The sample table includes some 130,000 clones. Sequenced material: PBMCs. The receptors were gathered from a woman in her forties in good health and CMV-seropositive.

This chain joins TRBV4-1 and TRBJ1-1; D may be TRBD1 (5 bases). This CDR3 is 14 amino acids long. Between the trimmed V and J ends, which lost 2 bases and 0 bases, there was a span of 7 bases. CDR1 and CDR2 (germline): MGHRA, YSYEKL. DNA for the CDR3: TGCGCCAGCAGCCAACGGGGGGTGAACACTGAAGCTTTCTTT. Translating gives CASSQRGVNTEAFF.

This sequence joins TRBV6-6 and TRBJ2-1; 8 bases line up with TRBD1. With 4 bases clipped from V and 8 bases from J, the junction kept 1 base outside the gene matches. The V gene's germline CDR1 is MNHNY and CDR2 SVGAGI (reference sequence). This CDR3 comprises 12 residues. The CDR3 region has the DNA TGTGCCAGCAGTTTACAGGGGGATGAGCAGTTCTTC. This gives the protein CASSLQGDEQFF.

The CDR3 loop reads CAWSGGQPLQETQYF. The CDR3 region has the DNA TGTGCCTGGAGTGGGGGGCAGCCACTACAAGAGACCCAGTACTTC. V is TRBV30 and J is TRBJ2-5; a possible D gene is TRBD1 (6 bases). Germline loops: CDR1 GTSNPN, CDR2 SVGIG (reference sequence). CDR3 length: 15 amino acids. V dropped 1 base and J dropped 2 bases, with 14 bases sitting between them.

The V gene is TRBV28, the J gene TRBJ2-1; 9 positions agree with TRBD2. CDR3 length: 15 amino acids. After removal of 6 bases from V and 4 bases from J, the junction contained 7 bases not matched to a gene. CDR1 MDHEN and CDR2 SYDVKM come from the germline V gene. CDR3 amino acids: CASSPSSGRYNEQFF. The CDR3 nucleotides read TGTGCCAGCAGCCCCTCCAGCGGGAGGTACAATGAGCAGTTCTTC.

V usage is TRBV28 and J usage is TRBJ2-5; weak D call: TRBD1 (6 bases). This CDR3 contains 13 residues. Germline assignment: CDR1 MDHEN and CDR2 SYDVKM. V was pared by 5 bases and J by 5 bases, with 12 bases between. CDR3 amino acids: CASSEQGRETQYF. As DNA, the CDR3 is TGTGCCAGCAGTGAACAGGGTCGGGAGACCCAGTACTTC.

In DNA form, the CDR3 reads TGTGCCAGCAGCCAAGAGAGAAAGGGGAGGGTCGACACCGGGGAGCTGTTTTTT. The encoded protein is CASSQERKGRVDTGELFF. The chain is built from TRBV14 and TRBJ2-2, with 7 bases that match TRBD2. The germline V gene encodes CDR1 SGHDN and CDR2 FVKESK. CDR3 length equals 18 residues. The V and J ends lost 0 bases and 3 bases, in that order; junction bases with no gene match: 10.

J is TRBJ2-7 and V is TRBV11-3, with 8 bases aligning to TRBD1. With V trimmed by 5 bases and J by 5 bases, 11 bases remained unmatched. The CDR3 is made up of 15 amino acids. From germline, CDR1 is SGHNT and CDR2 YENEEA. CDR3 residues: CASSQDREVENEQYF. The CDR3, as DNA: TGTGCCAGCAGCCAGGACAGGGAGGTGGAAAACGAGCAGTACTTC.

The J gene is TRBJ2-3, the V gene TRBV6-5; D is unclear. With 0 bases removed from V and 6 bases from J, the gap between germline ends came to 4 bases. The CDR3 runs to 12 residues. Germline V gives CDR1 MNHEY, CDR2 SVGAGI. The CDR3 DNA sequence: TGTGCCAGCAGTTACTCCCGGGATACGCAGTATTTT. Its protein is CASSYSRDTQYF.

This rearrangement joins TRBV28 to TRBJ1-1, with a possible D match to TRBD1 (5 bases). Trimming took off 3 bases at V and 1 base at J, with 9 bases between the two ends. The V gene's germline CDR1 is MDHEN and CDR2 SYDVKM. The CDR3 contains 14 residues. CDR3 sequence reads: CASSFQGGNTEAFF. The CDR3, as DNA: TGTGCCAGCAGTTTTCAGGGAGGGAACACTGAAGCTTTCTTT.

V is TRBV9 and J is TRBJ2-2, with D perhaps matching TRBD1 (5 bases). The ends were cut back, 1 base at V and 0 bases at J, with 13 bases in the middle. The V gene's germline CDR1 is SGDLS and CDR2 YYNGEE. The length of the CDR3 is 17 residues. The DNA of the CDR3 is TGTGCCAGCAGCGTAAAGGGGTCGGATGCGAACACCGGGGAGCTGTTTTTT. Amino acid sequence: CASSVKGSDANTGELFF. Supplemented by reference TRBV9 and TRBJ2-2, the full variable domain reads DSGVTQTPKHLITATGQRVTLRCSPRSGDLSVYWYQQSLDQGLQFLIQYYNGEERAKGNILERFSAQQFPDLHSELNLSSLELGDSALYFCASSVKGSDANTGELFFGEGSRLTVL.

For the CDR3, the DNA is TGTGCCAGCGTTCCACCCGGGACTTACAATGAGCAGTTCTTC. Translated: CASVPPGTYNEQFF. This chain joins TRBV6-1 and TRBJ2-1; maybe TRBD2 (6 bases). Between the trimmed V and J ends, which lost 8 bases and 4 bases, there was a span of 15 bases. Per the germline V gene, CDR1 is MNHNS and CDR2 is SASEGT. The CDR3 sequence is 14 residues long.

CDR3 protein: CASSPVRGSPEAFF. The DNA for the CDR3 is TGTGCCAGCAGCCCCGTCCGAGGGTCCCCTGAAGCTTTCTTT. The V and J genes are TRBV7-2 and TRBJ1-1; D unresolved. Germline CDR1 is SGHTA and CDR2 is FQGNSA. Trimming removed 5 bases from V and 6 bases from J, with 16 bases in between. The CDR3 covers 14 residues.